Here is one TCR beta chain with its context. These data come from a study of blood T cell repertoires in COVID-19. There are 17 residues in the CDR3. In germline, CDR1 is LGHNA, CDR2 YSLEER. Unmatched junction bases numbered 13, after V lost 2 bases and J lost 3 bases. Some clones are missing from TCRdb's copy, which holds only in-frame ones; the method was immunoSEQ multiplex PCR. The sample shows 250,000 to 350,000 clones, over 75% of them seen only once. The sequence was obtained from a human donor with COVID-19, enrolled during active disease. The donor label of this sample is uncertain. The V gene is TRBV4-3, the J gene TRBJ2-7; 7 nucleotides agree with TRBD1. Sequencing was done on a sample of peripheral blood. CDR3 nucleotides: TGCGCCAGCAGCCAATTTCAGGACAGGACCGTTATCTACGAGCAGTACTTC. This codes for CASSQFQDRTVIYEQYF.